This T cell receptor beta chain is drawn from a study of T-cell reconstitution after alpha-beta-depleted transplantation in children. This clonotype has ten or more counts. Unique molecular identifiers were used in preparing the TCRbeta library. MiXCR was run by TCRdb on the PCR reads, yielding one entry per CDR3 protein. The table includes 55,000 to 70,000 distinct CDR3 sequences, roughly a tenth detected once. Trimming left V 4 bases short and J 2 bases short, with 17 bases between. Germline V gene data show CDR1 as DFQATT and CDR2 as SNEGSKA (reference sequence). The CDR3 is made up of 15 amino acids.

The material sequenced was PBMCs, taken before TCRalphabeta/CD19-depleted stem cell transplant. This receptor was taken from a boy between 10 and 17 years old with acute myeloid leukemia, due to receive a stem cell transplant. The rearrangement uses TRBV20-1 and TRBJ1-2; the D gene is possibly TRBD1 (6 bases). CDR3 coding DNA: TGCAGTGCTAAAGAGCGGGGGCGGATAAACTATGGCTACACCTTC. Its protein product is CSAKERGRINYGYTF.